Listed below are T cell receptor beta chains from one sample, sequenced in a study of control samples from healthy donors and cancer patients. TCRdb keeps only in-frame clones here, not all; method: immunoSEQ multiplex PCR. The repertoire has roughly 130,000 clones, roughly 90% of them found once; the top ten carry around 11%. Sequenced sample: blood. The receptors shown here come from a man aged 25-45 years in good health. The CDR3 runs from the conserved cysteine through the conserved F or W. The order of the fields is D gene, J gene, V gene, clone size, CDR3 length, CDR3 protein. The D gene is left open where the match is weak. Expanded clones get a size class; other rows say once, few or many, or leave the size out.

. | TRBJ1-1 | TRBV11-3 | . | 11 | CASSLSSEAFF
TRBD2 | TRBJ2-1 | TRBV5-1 | once | 19 | CASERGTSGYPSSYNEQFF
. | TRBJ1-2 | TRBV29-1 | once | 13 | CSVEGSRGSGYTF
. | TRBJ2-3 | TRBV2 | . | 15 | CASRPGLGRTDTQYF
. | TRBJ2-5 | TRBV25-1 | few | 16 | CASRGYIKQGSETQYF
. | TRBJ2-2 | TRBV15 | . | 16 | CATSSIGIIGAGELFF
. | TRBJ2-7 | TRBV6-5 | . | 13 | CASRNWDSYEQYF
. | TRBJ2-7 | TRBV29-1 | . | 14 | CSVVGQGSAYEQYF
. | TRBJ2-6 | TRBV24-1 | . | 17 | CATSDSRQNPGANVLTF
. | TRBJ2-3 | TRBV2 | . | 13 | CASKSGLTDTQYF